One and the same sample provided the 16 T cell receptor beta chains below, sequenced in a study of blood T cells in healthy people across ages. Primed by a sample-barcoded 5' primer and a J-beta primer mix, a second PCR proceeded for about 6 to 12 cycles. TCRdb itself ran the 5' RACE reads through MiXCR, one entry per CDR3 protein. The sample lists roughly 500,000 distinct CDR3 sequences; roughly a quarter were seen once. Sequences were obtained from blood. The receptors shown here come from a woman in her 70s in good health.

The sample holds a few counts of this clonotype. This sequence joins TRBV6-2 or TRBV6-3 and TRBJ1-5, with 7 bases lining up with TRBD1. The junction had 7 bases not matched to a gene; V was cut back by 5 bases and J by 0 bases. This CDR3 contains 16 residues. CDR1 MNHEY and CDR2 SVGEGT come from the germline V gene. CDR3: CASSRMDRTSNQPQHF. DNA for the CDR3: TGTGCCAGCAGTCGGATGGACAGGACTAGCAATCAGCCCCAGCATTTT.

There are a few counts of this clonotype. The gene calls are TRBV4-1 and TRBJ1-1; D is unclear. Germline V gene sequence: CDR1 MGHRA, CDR2 YSYEKL. This CDR3 has 16 amino acids. V lost 6 bases and J 0 bases, leaving 17 bases between the germline ends. The CDR3 here is CASSPTESTMNTEAFF. CDR3 coding DNA: TGCGCCAGCAGTCCAACAGAGAGTACCATGAACACTGAAGCTTTCTTT.

This chain connects TRBV20-1 to TRBJ2-5, with TRBD2 identical over 10 bases. Per germline, CDR1 DFQATT and CDR2 SNEGSKA (reference sequence). Germline trimming cut 6 bases from V and 1 base from J; bases unmatched to any gene: 8. This CDR3 has 15 residues. The CDR3 sequence: CSAGRSGRSQETQYF. The CDR3 region has the DNA TGCAGTGCAGGGCGTAGCGGGAGGTCCCAAGAGACCCAGTACTTC.

This chain uses TRBV3-1 with TRBJ1-2, with D possibly TRBD1 on 5 matching bases. V was clipped by 1 base and J by 13 bases, with 10 bases between them. This CDR3 region has 11 residues. CDR1 and CDR2 (germline): LGHDT, YNNKEL (reference sequence). CDR3 sequence reads: CASSQGRDCTF. In nucleotides, the CDR3 is TGTGCCAGCAGCCAAGGGCGGGACTGCACCTTC.

This chain joins TRBV5-1 and TRBJ2-7, with D unclear. Germline CDR1 and CDR2: SGHRS and YFSETQ. V was shortened by 0 bases and J by 6 bases, with 7 bases between the two germline ends. This CDR3 contains 12 residues. Here the CDR3 reads CASSLVGFEQYF. For the CDR3, the DNA is TGCGCCAGCAGCTTGGTAGGGTTCGAGCAGTACTTC.

There are many counts of this clonotype. This rearrangement joins TRBV4-1 to TRBJ1-1, with D unresolved. The germline V and J ends were trimmed by 0 bases and 7 bases, with 3 bases remaining between them. The CDR3 is 11 amino acids. Germline loops: CDR1 MGHRA, CDR2 YSYEKL. CDR3 loop: CASSQEVEAFF. The CDR3 bases are TGCGCCAGCAGCCAAGAAGTTGAAGCTTTCTTT.

This clonotype appeared a single time. The chain joins TRBV7-2 to TRBJ1-1; D perhaps matches TRBD1 (6 bases). Deletions cut 2 bases from V and 0 bases from J, with 25 bases between. There are 20 residues in the CDR3. Germline-derived CDR1 and CDR2 are SGHTA and FQGNSA. CDR3 DNA: TGTGCCAGCAGCTTATTGGTAGGGGGGCGCGATTGGGCGATGAACACTGAAGCTTTCTTT. It yields the protein CASSLLVGGRDWAMNTEAFF.

The chain employs TRBV29-1 and TRBJ2-3, with 10 bases aligning to TRBD2. J gave up 3 bases and V 6 bases, and 3 bases lay outside the gene matches. The germline V gene encodes CDR1 SQVTM and CDR2 ANQGSEA. This CDR3 is 13 amino acids long. The CDR3 sequence: CSVPGLATDTQYF. The CDR3 DNA follows: TGCAGCGTACCGGGACTAGCGACAGATACGCAGTATTTT.

This clonotype was counted a few times. V gene TRBV14 combines with J gene TRBJ2-5; D is perhaps TRBD2 (6 bases). The CDR3 runs 16 residues. Looked up from germline, CDR1 is SGHDN and CDR2 is FVKESK. The V and J ends lost 6 bases and 5 bases respectively, with 22 bases between them. The CDR3 region is CASRPYPAGPPETQYF. CDR3 nucleotide sequence: TGTGCCAGCAGGCCCTATCCCGCGGGACCGCCGGAGACCCAGTACTTC.

This clonotype has a single count. The V gene is TRBV6-5, the J gene TRBJ1-4; D perhaps matches TRBD1 (6 bases). Trimming cost V 6 bases and J 7 bases, with 18 bases left between them. The CDR3 length is 15 residues. The germline V gene has CDR1 MNHEY and CDR2 SVGAGI. CDR3 residues: CASRNAQGLGEKLFF. The CDR3 nucleotides read TGTGCCAGCAGAAACGCCCAGGGGCTGGGTGAAAAACTGTTTTTT.

Note on this clonotype: One end of the junction varies from germline; a read error may be responsible. This rearrangement joins TRBV25-1 to TRBJ2-6; maybe TRBD1 (6 bases). Germline CDR1 is MGHDK and CDR2 is SYGVNS. The length of the CDR3 is 11 residues. In DNA, the CDR3 is TGTGCCAGCGAGGGGGTCAACGTCCTGACTTTC. This encodes CASEGVNVLTF. Based on the CDR3 plus reference TRBV25-1 and TRBJ2-6, the full variable domain is EADIYQTPRYLVIGTGKKITLECSQTMGHDKMYWYQQDPGMELHLIHYSYGVNSTEKGDLSSESTVSRIRTEHFPLTLESARPSHTSQYLCASEGVNVLTFGAGSRLTVL.

CDR3 protein: CASSDMSVAKNIQYF. CDR3 sequence (DNA): TGTGCCAGCAGCGACATGTCCGTAGCCAAAAACATTCAGTACTTC. The V gene is TRBV2, the J gene TRBJ2-4, with unresolved D. The CDR3 spans 15 residues. Looked up from germline, CDR1 is SNHLY and CDR2 is FYNNEI. The V end was cut by 6 bases, the J end by 0 bases, with 12 bases between.

The V call is TRBV7-2, the J call TRBJ2-7, with a possible D match to TRBD2 (6 bases). V lost 1 base, J lost 7 bases, and 20 bases lay in between. This CDR3 contains 16 residues. Germline V gene data show CDR1 as SGHTA and CDR2 as FQGNSA. CDR3 residues: CASSLVIGTPQPEQYF. As DNA, the CDR3 is TGTGCCAGCAGCTTAGTAATCGGGACTCCACAACCGGAGCAGTACTTC.

The chain combines TRBV6-6 with TRBJ1-3; D is uncertain. Per the germline V gene, CDR1 is MNHNY and CDR2 is SVGAGI (reference sequence). Trimming cost V 0 bases and J 4 bases, with 4 bases left between them. There are 13 residues in the CDR3. CDR3 nucleotides: TGTGCCAGCAGTTACTCGTTGGGAAACACCATATATTTT. Amino acids: CASSYSLGNTIYF.

This clonotype was detected once. The J gene is TRBJ2-3, the V gene TRBV6-1; 7 nucleotides line up with TRBD1. Germline V gives CDR1 MNHNS, CDR2 SASEGT. The CDR3 covers 16 residues. V shed 7 bases and J 5 bases; nucleotides not matched to a gene: 15. The CDR3 loop reads CASKVIPGGLQDTQYF. CDR3 nucleotides: TGTGCCAGCAAGGTTATTCCAGGGGGATTGCAAGATACGCAGTATTTT.

The chain is built from TRBV7-2 and TRBJ2-7, with 11 bases lining up with TRBD2. V was pared by 2 bases and J by 0 bases, with 6 bases of the junction left unmatched. CDR3 size: 17 residues. The germline V gene has CDR1 SGHTA and CDR2 FQGNSA. DNA of the CDR3: TGTGCCAGCAGCTTAACTAGCGGGGGCCACAGCTCCTACGAGCAGTACTTC. It codes for CASSLTSGGHSSYEQYF.